The 28 T cell receptor beta chains given below trace back to one sample, sequenced in a study of neurological immune-mediated disorders. The time point denotes: technical triplicate 2. MiXCR, applied by TCRdb to the 5' RACE reads, yields one record per CDR3 protein. The sample yields about 59,000 distinct CDR3 sequences, approximately 25% seen once. The sequencing sample was made of PBMCs. The receptors shown here come from a man between 60 and 75 years old with HTLV-1-associated myelopathy (HAM/TSP).

The chain joins TRBV18 to TRBJ1-4; 9 bases map to TRBD1. This CDR3 has 17 amino acids. Per the germline V gene, CDR1 is KGHSH and CDR2 is LQKENI. The trim removed 1 base at V and 4 bases at J, leaving 7 bases unmatched. The CDR3 DNA reads as TGTGCCAGCTCACCACTGCGACCGGGACAGGGTAATGAAAAACTGTTTTTT. Translation: CASSPLRPGQGNEKLFF. The whole variable domain, remainder taken from reference TRBV18 and TRBJ1-4, is NAGVMQNPRHLVRRRGQEARLRCSPMKGHSHVYWYRQLPEEGLKFMVYLQKENIIDESGMPKERFSAEFPKEGPSILRIQQVVRGDSAAYFCASSPLRPGQGNEKLFFGSGTQLSVL.

In its sample, this clonotype was seen once. A clone one base away is much larger, so this may be a read error. The gene calls are TRBV20-1 and TRBJ2-3; D unresolved. Germline CDR1 is DFQATT and CDR2 is SNEGSKA (reference sequence). The CDR3 runs 19 residues. Trimming took off 0 bases at V and 3 bases at J, with 25 bases between the two ends. CDR3 nucleotide sequence: TGCAGTGCTAGAGAGAGGAGTAGGCCTCGTCCCACTGGTACAGATACGCAGTATTTT. It codes for CSARERSRPRPTGTDTQYF.

The V and J genes are TRBV11-3 and TRBJ2-5; maybe TRBD2 (6 bases). Germline V lookup: CDR1 SGHNT, CDR2 YENEEA. The length of the CDR3 is 15 residues. Trimming shortened V by 1 base and J by 4 bases, and 13 bases separated the two germline ends. The CDR3 sequence: CASSLGGGGAETQYF. CDR3 in DNA: TGTGCCAGCAGCTTAGGGGGAGGCGGGGCAGAGACCCAGTACTTC.

This clonotype has ten or more counts. This sequence joins TRBV5-1 and TRBJ1-5; no reliable D call. Germline V CDR1 and CDR2: SGHRS, YFSETQ. V shed 0 bases and J shed 5 bases, with 12 bases lying between them. The CDR3 covers 15 residues. CDR3 nucleotide sequence: TGCGCCAGCAGCTTGGGGGGTGGAATCGATCAGCCCCAGCATTTT. Translation gives CASSLGGGIDQPQHF.

The J gene is TRBJ2-1, the V gene TRBV5-7; TRBD1 matches 11 bases. TRBV5-7 is labeled an ORF, and its function is uncertain. Losses at the gene ends were 3 bases for V and 7 bases for J; bases not matched to a gene: 6. The CDR3 is 15 amino acids. The CDR3 bases are TGTGCCAGCAGCTCCGGACAGGGGGCACCGAATGAGCAGTTCTTC. This translates into CASSSGQGAPNEQFF.

The chain employs TRBV12-3 or TRBV12-4 and TRBJ2-1; 8 nucleotides align to TRBD1. V shed 1 base and J 9 bases; nucleotides not matched to a gene: 8. The CDR3 contains 15 residues. In DNA, the CDR3 is TGTGCCAGCAGTTTAGGGGGCAGGGGGCAGACTGAGCAGTTCTTC. Amino acids: CASSLGGRGQTEQFF.

This clonotype was found many times. The chain links TRBV15 to TRBJ1-5, with 8 bases identical to TRBD1. Trimming cost V 0 bases and J 6 bases; bases outside gene matches: 10. CDR1 is LNHNV, CDR2 YYDKDF, per germline (reference sequence). The CDR3 is made up of 17 amino acids. CDR3 loop: CATSRDGQGIFGQPQHF. The CDR3 region has the DNA TGTGCCACCAGCAGAGACGGACAGGGCATCTTCGGTCAGCCCCAGCATTTT.

The J gene is TRBJ2-3, the V gene TRBV5-8, with D tentatively TRBD2 (6 bases). The germline CDR1 and CDR2 sequences are SGHTS and YDEGEE. The CDR3 covers 14 residues. The ends were cut back, 0 bases at V and 2 bases at J, with 7 bases in the middle. CDR3 bases: TGTGCCAGCAGCTTGGGCGGGGTCACAGATACGCAGTATTTT. Its translation is CASSLGGVTDTQYF.

This clonotype was recorded at least ten times. The chain recombines TRBV7-9 with TRBJ2-2; D is unresolved. Trimming took off 8 bases at V and 1 base at J, with 8 bases between the two ends. Germline loops: CDR1 SEHNR, CDR2 FQNEAQ (reference sequence). The CDR3 has 13 amino acids. In nucleotides, the CDR3 is TGTGCCAGCTTACCCCAGAACACCGGGGAGCTGTTTTTT. This sequence encodes CASLPQNTGELFF.

This clonotype was found many times. This chain connects TRBV18 to TRBJ2-2; the D gene could be TRBD1 or TRBD2 (5 bases each). Between the trimmed V and J ends, which lost 3 bases and 0 bases, there was a span of 14 bases. The CDR3 is 17 amino acids. CDR1 KGHSH and CDR2 LQKENI come from the germline V gene. The DNA for the CDR3 is TGTGCCAGCTCACCTCTTCCGGGGCCGTCGAACACCGGGGAGCTGTTTTTT. Translation gives CASSPLPGPSNTGELFF.

In this sample, this clonotype turned up many times. The rearrangement links TRBV20-1 to TRBJ2-3; 8 positions agree with TRBD1. Germline loops: CDR1 DFQATT, CDR2 SNEGSKA (reference sequence). The J segment lost 8 bases and the V segment lost 6 bases, leaving 13 bases of the junction unmatched. The CDR3 consists of 14 residues. The CDR3 loop reads CSASPGTGIPTQYF. DNA of the CDR3: TGCAGTGCAAGCCCCGGGACAGGAATACCTACGCAGTATTTT.

The genes are TRBV10-3 and TRBJ1-1, with 8 bases aligning to TRBD1. The CDR3 runs to 14 residues. V lost 5 bases, J lost 5 bases, and 7 bases stayed unmatched. Germline V CDR1 and CDR2: ENHRY, SYGVKD. The CDR3 protein is CAISYQGANTEAFF. In DNA, the CDR3 is TGTGCCATCAGTTATCAGGGGGCAAATACTGAAGCTTTCTTT.

This clonotype has ten or more counts. J is TRBJ2-5 and V is TRBV5-5; no clear D gene. This CDR3 region has 16 residues. Germline CDR1 is SGHKS and CDR2 is YYEKEE (reference sequence). Trimming cost V 1 base and J 3 bases, with 16 bases left between them. As DNA, the CDR3 is TGTGCCAGCAGCTTGTTTGGAAGGGTGGGAAAAGAGACCCAGTACTTC. Protein sequence: CASSLFGRVGKETQYF.

The sample holds many counts of this clonotype. This chain joins TRBV5-1 and TRBJ1-1; no clear D. V lost 0 bases to trimming and J lost 3 bases, with 12 bases between them. Germline loops: CDR1 SGHRS, CDR2 YFSETQ. This CDR3 comprises 15 residues. The CDR3 protein is CASSLGFKLDTEAFF. DNA for the CDR3: TGCGCCAGCAGCTTGGGTTTCAAGTTGGACACTGAAGCTTTCTTT.

This clonotype came up many times. The chain links TRBV5-1 to TRBJ1-1; 7 bases are a match to TRBD1. From germline, CDR1 is SGHRS and CDR2 YFSETQ. This CDR3 region has 17 residues. J lost 0 bases, V lost 0 bases, and 8 bases had no gene match. The DNA of the CDR3 is TGCGCCAGCAGCTTGGGTGGGACAGTTAGTATGAACACTGAAGCTTTCTTT. Translated: CASSLGGTVSMNTEAFF.

This clonotype was observed many times. The chain couples TRBV5-1 to TRBJ2-3, with TRBD1 identical over 9 bases. CDR3 size: 14 residues. Per the germline V gene, CDR1 is SGHRS and CDR2 is YFSETQ. The J segment lost 4 bases and the V segment lost 6 bases, leaving 6 bases of the junction unmatched. The CDR3 region is CASNRDRVPDTQYF. The CDR3 DNA reads as TGCGCCAGCAACCGGGACAGGGTGCCAGATACGCAGTATTTT.

This clonotype was seen at least ten times. CDR3 DNA: TGTGCCAGCAGCCAAGTTGTGGGACAGGGGGCGTATGGCTACACCTTC. Translated: CASSQVVGQGAYGYTF. This chain connects TRBV3-1 to TRBJ1-2; TRBD1 aligns across 12 bases. The CDR3 runs 16 residues. V lost 1 base and J lost 5; bases outside the gene matches: 5. The germline V gene has CDR1 LGHDT and CDR2 YNNKEL (reference sequence).

This clonotype was seen ten or more times. The rearrangement joins TRBV24-1 to TRBJ2-5, with 7 nucleotides matching TRBD1. V was pared by 4 bases and J by 9 bases, with 7 bases of the junction left unmatched. This CDR3 region has 13 residues. Germline assignment: CDR1 KGHDR and CDR2 SFDVKD. In nucleotides, the CDR3 is TGTGCCACCAGTGACTATAGGGGGCAGGCCCAGTACTTC. Amino acids: CATSDYRGQAQYF.

The rearrangement links TRBV12-3 or TRBV12-4 to TRBJ2-1; 12 nucleotides line up with TRBD1. Trimming removed 3 bases from V and 10 bases from J; junction bases left unmatched: 7. This CDR3 spans 15 amino acids. CDR3 DNA sequence: TGTGCCAGCAGTTTCGGGACAGGGGGCCGAGAAGAGCAGTTCTTC. The encoded protein is CASSFGTGGREEQFF.

The chain is built from TRBV20-1 and TRBJ1-2; D call uncertain. Trimming removed 5 bases from V and 2 bases from J, with 12 bases in between. The germline CDR1 and CDR2 sequences are DFQATT and SNEGSKA (reference sequence). The CDR3 spans 13 residues. CDR3 loop: CSASLDTNYGYTF. CDR3 DNA sequence: TGCAGTGCTTCACTCGACACGAACTATGGCTACACCTTC.

This clonotype was seen at least ten times. DNA of the CDR3: TGTGCCAGCAGCTTAAGACTAGGCGCAGGGTCGGATGAGCAGTTCTTC. This sequence encodes CASSLRLGAGSDEQFF. The chain recombines TRBV7-6 with TRBJ2-1; TRBD2 is a possible D gene (6 bases). Deletions cut 2 bases from V and 8 bases from J, with 19 bases between. Germline CDR1 and CDR2: SGHVS and FNYEAQ. The CDR3 runs 16 residues.

This clonotype was observed many times. This chain uses TRBV10-3 with TRBJ2-3; 14 nucleotides agree with TRBD2. The CDR3 sequence is 21 residues long. Germline-derived CDR1 and CDR2 are ENHRY and SYGVKD. The V segment lost 3 bases and the J segment 0 bases; nucleotides outside the gene matches: 14. The CDR3 protein is CAISDRTGLAGGPVSTDTQYF. The DNA for the CDR3 is TGTGCCATCAGTGATCGCACCGGACTAGCGGGAGGCCCCGTTAGCACAGATACGCAGTATTTT.

This clonotype was counted only a few times. This chain joins TRBV27 and TRBJ2-2, with no clear D. V lost 4 bases to trimming and J lost 0 bases, with 9 bases between them. The germline V gene has CDR1 MNHEY and CDR2 SMNVEV (reference sequence). The CDR3 has 15 residues. The CDR3 nucleotides are TGTGCCAGCAGTTCCGCCGCCCCGAACACCGGGGAGCTGTTTTTT. Translation: CASSSAAPNTGELFF.

J is TRBJ2-5 and V is TRBV5-1; D might be TRBD2 (6 bases). Trimming removed 4 bases at V and 5 bases at J, with 21 bases between. The CDR3 runs 16 residues. Germline CDR1 is SGHRS and CDR2 is YFSETQ. CDR3 nucleotides: TGCGCCAGCAGCCGGGGGTCGGCTGGGCTGGGGGAGACCCAGTACTTC. This codes for CASSRGSAGLGETQYF. Drawing the rest from reference TRBV5-1 and TRBJ2-5, the complete variable domain is KAGVTQTPRYLIKTRGQQVTLSCSPISGHRSVSWYQQTPGQGLQFLFEYFSETQRNKGNFPGRFSGRQFSNSRSEMNVSTLELGDSALYLCASSRGSAGLGETQYFGPGTRLLVL.

This clonotype was detected many times. This chain connects TRBV5-1 to TRBJ2-5; no definite D call. The germline CDR1 and CDR2 sequences are SGHRS and YFSETQ. The CDR3 consists of 13 residues. V gave up 2 bases and J gave up 3 bases, with 8 bases separating them. In DNA form, the CDR3 reads TGCGCCAGCAGCTTTTCCAGCAAAGAGACCCAGTACTTC. Encoded protein: CASSFSSKETQYF. Using reference TRBV5-1 and TRBJ2-5 for the parts outside the CDR3, the full variable domain is KAGVTQTPRYLIKTRGQQVTLSCSPISGHRSVSWYQQTPGQGLQFLFEYFSETQRNKGNFPGRFSGRQFSNSRSEMNVSTLELGDSALYLCASSFSSKETQYFGPGTRLLVL.

Many counts were recorded for this clonotype. The chain carries TRBV5-1 and TRBJ2-2; D possibly uses TRBD1 or TRBD2 (5 bases each). This CDR3 comprises 16 residues. Germline V gives CDR1 SGHRS, CDR2 YFSETQ. V was pared by 1 base and J by 6 bases, with 16 bases between. CDR3: CASSLSTGAGPGELFF. CDR3 nucleotides: TGCGCCAGCAGCTTGAGCACCGGGGCCGGTCCCGGGGAGCTGTTTTTT.

This clonotype was counted many times. The gene calls are TRBV3-1 and TRBJ2-7, with D hard to call. Trimming took off 5 bases at V and 8 bases at J, with 10 bases between the two ends. The CDR3 has 11 residues. CDR1 is LGHDT, CDR2 YNNKEL, per germline (reference sequence). The CDR3 sequence: CASSEGWKQYF. The CDR3 nucleotides are TGTGCCAGCAGCGAAGGGTGGAAGCAGTACTTC.

This clonotype is labeled medium-sized (0.01 to 0.1%). The chain links TRBV6-2 or TRBV6-3 to TRBJ2-7, with D possibly TRBD2 on 6 matching bases. V was trimmed by 4 bases and J by 2 bases, leaving 6 bases between them. This CDR3 comprises 12 residues. Germline CDR1 is MNHEY and CDR2 is SVGEGT. The CDR3 loop reads CASSWGAYEQYF. The CDR3 DNA reads TGTGCCAGCAGTTGGGGGGCCTACGAGCAGTACTTC.